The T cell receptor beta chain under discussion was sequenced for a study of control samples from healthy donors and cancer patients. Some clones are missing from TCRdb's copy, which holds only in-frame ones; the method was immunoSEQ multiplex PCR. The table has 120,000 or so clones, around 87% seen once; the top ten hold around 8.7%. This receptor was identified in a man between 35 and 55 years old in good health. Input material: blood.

This CDR3 reads CASNDYGGGEGYTF. The CDR3 DNA follows: TGTGCCAGCAACGACTACGGGGGGGGCGAGGGCTACACCTTC. The chain has TRBV6-5 and TRBJ1-2, with D possibly being TRBD1 (6 bases). The CDR3 is 14 residues long. With 7 bases removed from V and 8 bases from J, the gap between germline ends came to 20 bases. Per the germline V gene, CDR1 is MNHEY and CDR2 is SVGAGI.